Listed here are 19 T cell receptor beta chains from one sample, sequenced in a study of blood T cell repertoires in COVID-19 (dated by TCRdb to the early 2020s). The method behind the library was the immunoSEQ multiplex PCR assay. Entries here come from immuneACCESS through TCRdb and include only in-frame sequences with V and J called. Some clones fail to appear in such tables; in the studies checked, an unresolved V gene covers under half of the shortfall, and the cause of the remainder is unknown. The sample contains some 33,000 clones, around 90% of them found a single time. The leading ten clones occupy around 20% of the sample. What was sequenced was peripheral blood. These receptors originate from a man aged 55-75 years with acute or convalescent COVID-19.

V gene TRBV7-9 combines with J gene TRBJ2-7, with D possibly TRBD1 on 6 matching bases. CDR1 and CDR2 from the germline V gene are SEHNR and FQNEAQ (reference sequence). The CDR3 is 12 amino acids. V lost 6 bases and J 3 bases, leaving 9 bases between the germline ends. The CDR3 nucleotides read TGTGCCAGCAGTCGCAGGGGCTACGAGCAGTACTTC. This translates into CASSRRGYEQYF.

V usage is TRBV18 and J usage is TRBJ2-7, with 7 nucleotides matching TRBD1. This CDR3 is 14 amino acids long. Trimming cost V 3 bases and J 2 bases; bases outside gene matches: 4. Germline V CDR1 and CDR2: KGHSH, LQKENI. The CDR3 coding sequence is TGTGCCAGCTCACCGTCGACAGGGACCTACGAGCAGTACGTC. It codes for CASSPSTGTYEQYV.

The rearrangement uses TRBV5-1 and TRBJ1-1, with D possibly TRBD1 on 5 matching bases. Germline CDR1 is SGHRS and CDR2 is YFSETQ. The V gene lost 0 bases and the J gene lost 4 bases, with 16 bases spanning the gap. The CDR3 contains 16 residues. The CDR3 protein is CASSLESVNRGTEAFF. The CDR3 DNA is TGCGCCAGCAGCTTGGAGTCTGTGAATAGGGGCACTGAAGCTTTCTTT.

This CDR3 reads CASSGQAQETQYF. The CDR3 DNA reads TGCGCCAGCAGCGGGCAGGCCCAAGAGACCCAGTACTTC. This chain connects TRBV5-1 to TRBJ2-5; D call uncertain. Germline loops: CDR1 SGHRS, CDR2 YFSETQ. Trimming took 4 bases from V and 1 from J, leaving 8 bases between them. The CDR3 contains 13 residues. Complete variable domain (other parts from reference TRBV5-1 and TRBJ2-5): KAGVTQTPRYLIKTRGQQVTLSCSPISGHRSVSWYQQTPGQGLQFLFEYFSETQRNKGNFPGRFSGRQFSNSRSEMNVSTLELGDSALYLCASSGQAQETQYFGPGTRLLVL.

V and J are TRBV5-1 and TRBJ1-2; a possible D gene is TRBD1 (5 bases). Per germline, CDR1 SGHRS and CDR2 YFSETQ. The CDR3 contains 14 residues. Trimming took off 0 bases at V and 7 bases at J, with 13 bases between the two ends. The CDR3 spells CASSLDVRVVGYTF. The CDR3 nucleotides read TGCGCCAGCAGCTTGGATGTCAGGGTCGTTGGCTACACCTTC.

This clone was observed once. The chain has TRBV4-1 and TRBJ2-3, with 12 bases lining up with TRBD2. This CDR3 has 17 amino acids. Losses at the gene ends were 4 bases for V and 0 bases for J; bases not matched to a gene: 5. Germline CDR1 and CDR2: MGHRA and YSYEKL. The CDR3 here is CASSPGLAGHSTDTQYF. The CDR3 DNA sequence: TGCGCCAGCAGCCCTGGACTAGCGGGGCATAGCACAGATACGCAGTATTTT.

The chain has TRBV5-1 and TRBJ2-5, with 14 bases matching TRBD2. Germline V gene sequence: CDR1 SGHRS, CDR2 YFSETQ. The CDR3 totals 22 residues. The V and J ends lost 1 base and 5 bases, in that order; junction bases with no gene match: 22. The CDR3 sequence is CASSLKGGSGRGTSGREETQYF. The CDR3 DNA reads TGCGCCAGCAGCTTGAAGGGGGGCTCGGGCAGAGGGACTAGCGGGAGAGAGGAGACCCAGTACTTC.

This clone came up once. CDR3: CASRPTGFGNQPQHF. CDR3 DNA sequence: TGTGCCAGCAGGCCGACAGGGTTTGGAAATCAGCCCCAGCATTTT. This chain joins TRBV28 and TRBJ1-5, with TRBD1 identical over 7 bases. The CDR3 runs 15 residues. J lost 4 bases, V lost 6 bases, and 9 bases had no gene match. Germline values: CDR1 MDHEN, CDR2 SYDVKM. Using reference TRBV28 and TRBJ1-5 for the parts outside the CDR3, the full variable domain is DVKVTQSSRYLVKRTGEKVFLECVQDMDHENMFWYRQDPGLGLRLIYFSYDVKMKEKGDIPEGYSVSREKKERFSLILESASTNQTSMYLCASRPTGFGNQPQHFGDGTRLSIL.

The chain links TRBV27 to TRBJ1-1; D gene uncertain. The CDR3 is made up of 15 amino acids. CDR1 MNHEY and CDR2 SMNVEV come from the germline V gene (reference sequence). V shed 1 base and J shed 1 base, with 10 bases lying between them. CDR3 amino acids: CASSLYPQPNTEAFF. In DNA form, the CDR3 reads TGTGCCAGCAGTTTATATCCACAGCCGAACACTGAAGCTTTCTTT.

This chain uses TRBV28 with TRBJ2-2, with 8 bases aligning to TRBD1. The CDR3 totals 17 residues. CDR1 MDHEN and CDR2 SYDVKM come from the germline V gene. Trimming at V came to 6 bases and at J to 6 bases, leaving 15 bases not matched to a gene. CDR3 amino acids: CASSADTGGFGPGELFF. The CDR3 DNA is TGTGCCAGCAGCGCCGATACAGGGGGTTTTGGACCCGGGGAGCTGTTTTTT.

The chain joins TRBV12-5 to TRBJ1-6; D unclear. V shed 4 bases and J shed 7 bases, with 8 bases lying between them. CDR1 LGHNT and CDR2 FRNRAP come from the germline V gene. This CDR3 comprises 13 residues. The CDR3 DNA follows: TGTGCTAGTGGTTCCTCCCGGAATTCACCCCTCCACTTT. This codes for CASGSSRNSPLHF.

The CDR3 loop is CASSPFRRGNTGELFF. Here the CDR3 DNA reads TGTGCCAGCAGCCCATTTAGGAGGGGGAACACCGGGGAGCTGTTTTTT. The V gene is TRBV3-1 (or the pseudogene TRBV3-2), the J gene TRBJ2-2; D is perhaps TRBD2 (6 bases). V lost 4 bases and J lost 1, with 13 bases in between. The CDR3 length is 16 residues. In germline, CDR1 is LGHDT, CDR2 YNNKEL (reference sequence).

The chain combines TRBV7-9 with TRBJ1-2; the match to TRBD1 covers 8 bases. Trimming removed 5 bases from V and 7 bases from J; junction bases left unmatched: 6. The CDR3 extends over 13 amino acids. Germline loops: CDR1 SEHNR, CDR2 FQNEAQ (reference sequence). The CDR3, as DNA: TGTGCCAGCAGCCGCAAGCAGGGGGCTGGCTACACCTTC. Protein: CASSRKQGAGYTF. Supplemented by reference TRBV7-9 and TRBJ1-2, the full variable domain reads DTGVSQNPRHKITKRGQNVTFRCDPISEHNRLYWYRQTLGQGPEFLTYFQNEAQLEKSRLLSDRFSAERPKGSFSTLEIQRTEQGDSAMYLCASSRKQGAGYTFGSGTRLTVV.

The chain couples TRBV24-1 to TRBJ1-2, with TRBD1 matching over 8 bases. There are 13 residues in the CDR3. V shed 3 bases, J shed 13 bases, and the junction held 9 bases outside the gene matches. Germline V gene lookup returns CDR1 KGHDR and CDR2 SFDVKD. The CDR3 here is CATSDRQGRSCTF. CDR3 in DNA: TGTGCCACCAGTGATCGACAGGGGCGATCGTGCACCTTC.

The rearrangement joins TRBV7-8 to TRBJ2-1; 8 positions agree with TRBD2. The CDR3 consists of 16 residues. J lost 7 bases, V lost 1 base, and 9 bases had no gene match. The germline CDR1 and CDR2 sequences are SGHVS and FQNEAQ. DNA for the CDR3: TGTGCCAGCAGCTTAGAGGGACTAGTGCTCTTAAATGAGCAGTTCTTC. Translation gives CASSLEGLVLLNEQFF.

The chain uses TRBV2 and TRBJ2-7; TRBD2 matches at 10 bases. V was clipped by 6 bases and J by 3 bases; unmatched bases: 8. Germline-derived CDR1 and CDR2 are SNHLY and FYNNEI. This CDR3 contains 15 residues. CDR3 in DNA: TGTGCCAGCAGAGGAGTGCTAGCGGGAGACTACGAGCAGTACTTC. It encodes CASRGVLAGDYEQYF. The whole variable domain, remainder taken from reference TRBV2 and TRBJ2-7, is EPEVTQTPSHQVTQMGQEVILRCVPISNHLYFYWYRQILGQKVEFLVSFYNNEISEKSEIFDDQFSVERPDGSNFTLKIRSTKLEDSAMYFCASRGVLAGDYEQYFGPGTRLTVT.

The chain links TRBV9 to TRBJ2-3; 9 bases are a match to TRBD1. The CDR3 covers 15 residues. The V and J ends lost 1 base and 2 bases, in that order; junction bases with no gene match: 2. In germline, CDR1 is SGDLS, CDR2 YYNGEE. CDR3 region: CASSVKQGATDTQYF. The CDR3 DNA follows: TGTGCCAGCAGCGTAAAACAGGGGGCCACAGATACGCAGTATTTT.

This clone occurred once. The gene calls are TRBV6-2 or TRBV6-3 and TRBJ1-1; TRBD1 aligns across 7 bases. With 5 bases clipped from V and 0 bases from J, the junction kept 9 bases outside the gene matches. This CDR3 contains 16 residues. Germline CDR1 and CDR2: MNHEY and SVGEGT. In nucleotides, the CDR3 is TGTGCCAGCAGTCCCGGGACAGTATCCTTGAACACTGAAGCTTTCTTT. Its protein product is CASSPGTVSLNTEAFF.

CDR3 DNA sequence: TGTGCCAGCAGTGAACCGGGGACCCAGTACTTC. This translates into CASSEPGTQYF. The chain carries TRBV2 and TRBJ2-5; D not resolved. The CDR3 loop spans 11 amino acids. Germline V CDR1 and CDR2: SNHLY, FYNNEI. V was pared by 2 bases and J by 7 bases, with 5 bases between.